Sequencing of this T cell receptor (beta chain) was carried out in a study of blood T cell repertoires in COVID-19. As for the study in general: Whether acute or convalescent, the COVID-19 samples came from the United States, Italy and Spain. From T cells, B-cell-depleted T cells, or PBMCs came the material, which was cDNA or gDNA.

This CDR3 is 14 amino acids long. V shed 3 bases, J shed 5 bases, and the junction held 2 bases outside the gene matches. CDR1 and CDR2 (germline): SGHVS, FNYEAQ. In the original workflow: Nucleated cell number was recorded as an estimate derived from reference gene primer amplification. Profiling relied on immunoSEQ multiplex PCR, and the TCRdb table lists in-frame clones only, not all of them. That table gives V, J and clone size, and the DNA gave D and trimming. In the table there are roughly 20,000 clones, roughly 90% of which are singletons. The clonotype was recovered from a human donor in a cohort sampled during active COVID-19. Sequences were obtained from peripheral blood. The V gene is TRBV7-6, the J gene TRBJ2-1, with TRBD1 identical over 9 bases. The CDR3 nucleotides are TGTGCCAGCAGCTTGACAGGGGGAGACAATGAGCAGTTCTTC. It codes for CASSLTGGDNEQFF.